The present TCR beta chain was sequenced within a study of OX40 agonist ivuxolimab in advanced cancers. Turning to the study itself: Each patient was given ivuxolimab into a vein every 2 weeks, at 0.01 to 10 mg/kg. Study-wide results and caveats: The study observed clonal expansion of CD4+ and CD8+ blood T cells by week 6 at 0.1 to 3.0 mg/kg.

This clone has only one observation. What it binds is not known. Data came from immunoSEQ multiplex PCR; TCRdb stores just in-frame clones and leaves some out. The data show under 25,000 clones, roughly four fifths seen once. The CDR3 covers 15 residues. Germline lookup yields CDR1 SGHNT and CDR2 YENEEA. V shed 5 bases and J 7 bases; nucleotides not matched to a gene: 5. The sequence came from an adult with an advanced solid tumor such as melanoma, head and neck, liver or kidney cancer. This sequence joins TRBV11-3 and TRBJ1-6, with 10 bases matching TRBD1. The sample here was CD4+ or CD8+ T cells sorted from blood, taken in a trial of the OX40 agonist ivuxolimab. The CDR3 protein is CASSPPGQGNSPLHF. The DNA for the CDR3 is TGTGCCAGCAGCCCCCCGGGACAGGGGAATTCACCCCTCCACTTT.